This paragraph covers one TCR beta chain sequence. The antigen this receptor binds is unknown. Nothing much larger sits one base from this clone, and base qualities are not available. The sequencing machine was an Illumina HiSeq 1500. The public reads were reprocessed in TCRdb via fastp at Q25 and MiXCR, keeping in-frame beta chains. Each entry merges the rows of one CDR3 protein and shows their most common DNA and genes. The sample table lists about a million distinct CDR3 sequences, around 30% of them with a count of one. Around an eighth of the sample is taken by the ten largest. The cysteine opens and the phenylalanine closes a CDR3 of 18 amino acids. Only the CDR3 DNA stays, 54 bases, in frame from base 1. According to the germline V gene, CDR1 reads MDHEN and CDR2 reads SYDVKM. Here V drops 2 bases and J drops 3 bases, and the junction holds 9 bases not matched to any gene. The data derive from a study of T cell repertoires in cytomegalovirus infection (dated by TCRdb to about 2019). About the investigation overall: The peptide stimulations were aimed at well-studied HLA-B-restricted epitopes as well as recently identified HLA-C-restricted CMV epitopes, whose presentation resists viral immunomodulation. Donor HLA type was relevant to the analysis, because carriage of CMV infection together with the matching HLA type was indicated by public TCR beta signatures. Study-level results and caveats: Cumulative frequency of public TCR beta family members discriminated carriers of CMV infection plus the relevant HLA type in this cohort and an independent approximately 400-donor cohort. In the ex vivo response, HLA-C-restricted CMV-specific TCR beta clonotypes were dominant, and in two of eight donors the single most frequent clonotype came from this HLA-C-restricted group.

According to the study, the label for this sample's treatment or condition signals: in vitro stimulation with specific CMV peptide epitopes to enrich CMV-specific T cells. The sequence joins TRBV28 to TRBJ2-6, with 8 bases in between that match TRBD1. The origin of this receptor is a human donor in good health (CMV status not recorded). Some clones in this sample may be carry-over from other donors' samples. Material: cultured CD8+ T cells from PBMCs, obtained from culture after CMV antigen stimulation. CDR3 protein: CASSLSGQGIFGANVLTF. The nucleotides are TGTGCCAGCAGTTTAAGTGGACAGGGAATCTTTGGGGCCAACGTCCTGACTTTC.